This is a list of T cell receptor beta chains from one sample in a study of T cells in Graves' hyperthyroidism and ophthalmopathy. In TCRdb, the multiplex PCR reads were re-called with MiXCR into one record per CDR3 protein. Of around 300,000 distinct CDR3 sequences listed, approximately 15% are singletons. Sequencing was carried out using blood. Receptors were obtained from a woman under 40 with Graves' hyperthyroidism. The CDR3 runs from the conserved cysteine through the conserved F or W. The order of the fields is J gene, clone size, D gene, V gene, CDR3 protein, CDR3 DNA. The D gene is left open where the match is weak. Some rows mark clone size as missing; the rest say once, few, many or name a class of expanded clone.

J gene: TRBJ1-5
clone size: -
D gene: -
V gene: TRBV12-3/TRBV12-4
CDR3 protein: CASSTAQQPQHF
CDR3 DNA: TGTGCCAGCAGTACAGCTCAACAGCCCCAGCATTTT

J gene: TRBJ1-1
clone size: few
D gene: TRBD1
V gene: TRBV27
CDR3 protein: CASSPWDRMNTEAFF
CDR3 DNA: TGTGCCAGCAGTCCCTGGGACAGAATGAACACTGAAGCTTTCTTT

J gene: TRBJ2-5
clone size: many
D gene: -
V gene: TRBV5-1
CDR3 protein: CASSLDLGWQTQYF
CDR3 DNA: TGCGCCAGCAGCTTGGATTTGGGCTGGCAGACCCAGTACTTC

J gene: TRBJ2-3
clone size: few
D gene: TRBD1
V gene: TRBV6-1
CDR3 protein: CASSESGQGVTDTQYF
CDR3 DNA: TGTGCCAGCAGTGAATCCGGACAGGGGGTGACGGATACGCAGTATTTT

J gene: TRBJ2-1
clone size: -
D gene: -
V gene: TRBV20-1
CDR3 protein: CSANSDTNNEQFF
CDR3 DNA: TGCAGTGCTAACTCTGACACTAATAATGAGCAGTTCTTC

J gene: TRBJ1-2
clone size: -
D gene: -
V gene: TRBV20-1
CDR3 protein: CSASSPLLGSYGYTF
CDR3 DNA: TGCAGTGCTAGTTCCCCCCTGCTGGGGTCCTATGGCTACACCTTC

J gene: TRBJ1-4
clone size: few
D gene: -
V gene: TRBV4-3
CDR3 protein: CASSQDRGATNEKLFF
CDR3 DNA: TGCGCCAGCAGCCAAGATCGAGGAGCAACTAATGAAAAACTGTTTTTT

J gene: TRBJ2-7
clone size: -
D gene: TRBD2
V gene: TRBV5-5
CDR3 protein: CASSAASGRGPYEQYF
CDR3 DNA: TGTGCCAGCAGCGCCGCTAGCGGGAGGGGCCCCTACGAGCAGTACTTC

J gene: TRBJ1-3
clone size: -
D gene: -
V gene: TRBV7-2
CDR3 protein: CASSLYQVSSGNTIYF
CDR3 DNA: TGTGCCAGCAGCTTATACCAGGTCTCCTCTGGAAACACCATATATTTT

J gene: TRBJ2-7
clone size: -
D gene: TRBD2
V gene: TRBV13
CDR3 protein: CASSPGLANYEQYF
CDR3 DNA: TGTGCCAGCAGCCCCGGACTAGCTAACTACGAGCAGTACTTC

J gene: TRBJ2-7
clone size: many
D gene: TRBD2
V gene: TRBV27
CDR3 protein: CASRGSPGEGEQYF
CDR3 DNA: TGTGCCAGCAGGGGGAGTCCCGGGGAGGGCGAGCAGTACTTC

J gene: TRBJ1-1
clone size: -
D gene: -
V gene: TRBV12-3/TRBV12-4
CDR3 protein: CASGRDRRPFF
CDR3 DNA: TGTGCCAGTGGAAGGGACCGAAGGCCTTTCTTT

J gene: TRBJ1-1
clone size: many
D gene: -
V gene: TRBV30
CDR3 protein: CAWNIGTEAFF
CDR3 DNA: TGTGCCTGGAATATTGGGACTGAAGCTTTCTTT

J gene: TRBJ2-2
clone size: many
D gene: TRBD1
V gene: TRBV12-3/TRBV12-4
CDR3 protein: CASSLATGVATGELFF
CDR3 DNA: TGTGCCAGCAGTTTAGCGACAGGGGTTGCCACCGGGGAGCTGTTTTTT

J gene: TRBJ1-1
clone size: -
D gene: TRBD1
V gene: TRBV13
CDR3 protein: CASSPPVQGEIGGAEAFF
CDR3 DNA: TGTGCCAGCAGCCCCCCCGTACAGGGGGAGATTGGGGGCGCTGAAGCTTTCTTT

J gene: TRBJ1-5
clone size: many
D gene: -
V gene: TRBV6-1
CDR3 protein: CASRDGSNQPQHF
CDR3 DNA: TGTGCCAGCAGAGACGGATCCAATCAGCCCCAGCATTTT

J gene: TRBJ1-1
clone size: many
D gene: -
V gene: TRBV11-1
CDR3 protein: CASSRTDTEAFF
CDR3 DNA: TGTGCCAGCAGCCGGACTGACACTGAAGCTTTCTTT

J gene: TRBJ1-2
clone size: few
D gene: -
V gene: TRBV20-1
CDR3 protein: CSAGYRVEYGYTF
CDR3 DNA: TGCAGTGCTGGCTACAGGGTTGAATATGGCTACACCTTC

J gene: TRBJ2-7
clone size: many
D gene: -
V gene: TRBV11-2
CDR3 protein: CASRNQGLTYEQYF
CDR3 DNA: TGTGCCAGCAGGAATCAGGGATTGACCTACGAGCAGTACTTC

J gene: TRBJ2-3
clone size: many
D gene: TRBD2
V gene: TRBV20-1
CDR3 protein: CSARFSGRASDTQYF
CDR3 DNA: TGCAGTGCTAGATTTAGCGGGAGGGCCTCAGATACGCAGTATTTT

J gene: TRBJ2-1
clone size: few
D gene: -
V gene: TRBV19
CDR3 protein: CASSIDLGTGTNEQFF
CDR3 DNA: TGTGCCAGTAGTATAGATCTGGGGACTGGTACGAATGAGCAGTTCTTC

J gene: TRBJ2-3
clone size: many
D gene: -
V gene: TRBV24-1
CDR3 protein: CATSGLARTQYF
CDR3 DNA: TGTGCCACCAGTGGTCTAGCTCGTACGCAGTATTTT

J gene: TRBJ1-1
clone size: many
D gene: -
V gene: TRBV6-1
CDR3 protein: CASNRPGSEAFF
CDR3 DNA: TGTGCCAGCAATAGACCTGGCTCTGAAGCTTTCTTT

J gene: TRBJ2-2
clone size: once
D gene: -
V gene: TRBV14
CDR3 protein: CASSHPGVPGELFF
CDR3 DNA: TGTGCCAGCAGCCACCCGGGGGTCCCCGGGGAGCTGTTTTTT

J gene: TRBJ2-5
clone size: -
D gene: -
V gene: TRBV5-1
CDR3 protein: CASNYARSGETQYF
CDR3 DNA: TGCGCCAGCAACTATGCAAGAAGCGGGGAGACCCAGTACTTC

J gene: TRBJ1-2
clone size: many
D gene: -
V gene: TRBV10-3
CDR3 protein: CAITTGGIVGYTF
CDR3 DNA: TGTGCCATCACGACCGGGGGGATAGTTGGCTACACCTTC

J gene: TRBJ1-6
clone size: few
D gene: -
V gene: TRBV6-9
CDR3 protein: CASSYIGFNRDSPLHF
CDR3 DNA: TGTGCCAGCAGTTACATCGGGTTCAACAGGGATTCACCCCTCCACTTT

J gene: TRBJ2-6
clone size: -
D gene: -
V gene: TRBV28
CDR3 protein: CASSPPRGSFYQWYSGANVLTF
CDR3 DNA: TGTGCCAGCAGTCCCCCCCGGGGGTCCTTCTATCAATGGTACTCTGGGGCCAACGTCCTGACTTTC

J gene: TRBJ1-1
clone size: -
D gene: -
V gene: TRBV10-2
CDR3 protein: CASRARTAEAFF
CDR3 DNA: TGCGCCAGCAGGGCCAGAACTGCTGAAGCTTTCTTT

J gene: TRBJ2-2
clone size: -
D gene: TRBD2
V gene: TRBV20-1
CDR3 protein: CSARASGVTGELFF
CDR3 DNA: TGCAGTGCTAGAGCGAGCGGGGTGACCGGGGAGCTGTTTTTT

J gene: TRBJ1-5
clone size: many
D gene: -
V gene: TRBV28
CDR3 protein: CASSLEQGGGQPQHF
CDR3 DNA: TGTGCCAGCAGTTTAGAACAGGGAGGGGGACAGCCCCAGCATTTT

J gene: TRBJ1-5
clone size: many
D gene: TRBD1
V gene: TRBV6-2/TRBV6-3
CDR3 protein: CASSYSKVDRPLNQPQHF
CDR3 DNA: TGTGCCAGCAGTTACTCGAAGGTGGACAGGCCTCTCAATCAGCCCCAGCATTTT